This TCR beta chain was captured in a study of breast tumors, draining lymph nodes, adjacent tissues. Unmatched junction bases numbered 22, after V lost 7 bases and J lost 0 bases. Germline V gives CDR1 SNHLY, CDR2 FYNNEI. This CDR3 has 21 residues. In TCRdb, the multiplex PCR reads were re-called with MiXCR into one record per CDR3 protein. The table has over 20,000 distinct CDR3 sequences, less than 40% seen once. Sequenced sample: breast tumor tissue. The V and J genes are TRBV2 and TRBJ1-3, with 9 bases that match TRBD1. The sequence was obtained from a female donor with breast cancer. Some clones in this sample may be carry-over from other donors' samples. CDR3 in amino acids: CASIPRDRDYNPNLSGNTIYF. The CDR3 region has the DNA TGTGCCAGCATCCCCCGGGACAGGGACTACAATCCGAACCTCTCTGGAAACACCATATATTTT.